These 21 T cell receptor beta chains originate from one sample sequenced in a study of shared clonotypes between healthy human individuals. The method was immunoSEQ multiplex PCR; TCRdb's version includes in-frame clones alone and lacks a portion of them. The repertoire consists of around 2.5 million clones, with 80% to 95% occurring once and the leading ten covering approximately 0.37%. The material sequenced was naive CD4+ T cells from PBMCs. Sample subset: CD45RA+ positively selected. The receptors shown here come from a man aged 18 to 30 in good health. Some clones in this sample may be carry-over from other donors' samples.

The rearrangement links TRBV5-1 to TRBJ2-1, with a weak D call TRBD2 (5 bases). V lost 3 bases and J lost 3, with 13 bases in between. The length of the CDR3 is 15 residues. CDR1 SGHRS and CDR2 YFSETQ come from the germline V gene. The CDR3 DNA reads as TGCGCCAGCAGCTGGCCACTAGGCGGCTACAATGAGCAGTTCTTC. This encodes CASSWPLGGYNEQFF.

The rearrangement uses TRBV9 and TRBJ2-1; no firm D call. Germline CDR1 reads SGDLS; CDR2 reads YYNGEE. CDR3 length equals 17 residues. V was shortened by 5 bases and J by 0 bases, with 18 bases between the two germline ends. The CDR3 is CASSRNPAISSYNEQFF. CDR3 DNA: TGTGCCAGCAGTCGTAATCCAGCGATCAGCTCCTACAATGAGCAGTTCTTC.

The chain employs TRBV15 and TRBJ1-5; TRBD1 agrees at 10 bases. The germline V gene has CDR1 LNHNV and CDR2 YYDKDF (reference sequence). The CDR3 runs to 15 residues. Trimming cost V 5 bases and J 6 bases; bases outside gene matches: 7. CDR3 in amino acids: CATSGGDRGGQPQHF. In DNA, the CDR3 is TGTGCCACCAGCGGGGGGGACAGGGGAGGTCAGCCCCAGCATTTT.

J is TRBJ1-2 and V is TRBV5-6, with unresolved D. Trimming stripped 6 bases from V and 5 bases from J, with 17 bases between. The CDR3 contains 14 residues. Germline CDR1 and CDR2: SGHDT and YYEEEE. The CDR3 nucleotides read TGTGCCAGCACGGCGAACGGTGCCTCTTATGGCTACACCTTC. It codes for CASTANGASYGYTF.

With respect to this clone: Additional DNA sequences in this sample encode the identical CDR3. This rearrangement joins TRBV5-5 to TRBJ2-2; TRBD2 matches 7 bases. Per the germline V gene, CDR1 is SGHKS and CDR2 is YYEKEE (reference sequence). V shed 2 bases, J shed 0 bases, and the junction held 1 base outside the gene matches. The CDR3 consists of 15 residues. This chain's CDR3 is CASSFLAANTGELFF. The CDR3 DNA follows: TGTGCCAGCAGCTTTCTAGCGGCGAACACCGGGGAGCTGTTTTTT.

The CDR3 is CASSSPGGLQPQHF. In DNA, the CDR3 is TGTGCCAGCAGCTCACCAGGGGGCCTTCAGCCCCAGCATTTT. The rearrangement uses TRBV7-2 and TRBJ1-5, with 8 bases matching TRBD1. The CDR3 loop spans 14 amino acids. V trimming: 4 bases; J trimming: 6 bases; junction bases outside the gene matches: 5. Germline V gives CDR1 SGHTA, CDR2 FQGNSA. Full variable domain (missing parts from reference TRBV7-2 and TRBJ1-5): GAGVSQSPSNKVTEKGKDVELRCDPISGHTALYWYRQSLGQGLEFLIYFQGNSAPDKSGLPSDRFSAERTGGSVSTLTIQRTQQEDSAVYLCASSSPGGLQPQHFGDGTRLSIL.

The CDR3: CASSPNLLGSTDTQYF. The CDR3 DNA is TGTGCCAGCTCACCTAATCTACTAGGTAGCACAGATACGCAGTATTTT. J is TRBJ2-3 and V is TRBV18, with D perhaps matching TRBD2 (5 bases). Germline CDR1 reads KGHSH; CDR2 reads LQKENI. The germline V and J ends were trimmed by 3 bases and 0 bases, with 13 bases remaining between them. The CDR3 has 16 amino acids.

This rearrangement joins TRBV4-2 to TRBJ2-7, with 15 bases that match TRBD2. The V gene's germline CDR1 is LGHNA and CDR2 YNFKEQ. Unmatched junction bases numbered 16, after V lost 6 bases and J lost 4 bases. This CDR3 contains 19 residues. The CDR3 DNA is TGTGCCAGCAGTCCCCGGACTAGCGGGAGGGGAGGGTGGTGGTACGAGCAGTACTTC. Residues: CASSPRTSGRGGWWYEQYF.

The chain employs TRBV7-2 and TRBJ2-5; 7 bases are a match to TRBD1. TRBJ2-7 explains the end of the DNA better; the J call may be wrong. The CDR3 spans 14 residues. Germline CDR1 and CDR2: SGHTA and FQGNSA. CDR3: CASSVVQGTYEQYF. CDR3 in DNA: TGTGCCAGCAGCGTAGTACAGGGGACCTACGAGCAGTACTTC.

The chain couples TRBV29-1 to TRBJ2-1, with TRBD2 matching 7 bases. The CDR3 consists of 14 residues. The ends lost 1 base at V and 6 bases at J; junction bases unmatched: 6. Germline V gene lookup returns CDR1 SQVTM and CDR2 ANQGSEA. CDR3 coding DNA: TGCAGCGTTGAAGCCGGGCTAGCGGCCAATGAGCAGTTCTTC. Translating it yields CSVEAGLAANEQFF.

The rearrangement joins TRBV10-1 to TRBJ1-2; no definite D call. Germline CDR1 reads WNHNN; CDR2 reads SYGVQD (reference sequence). There are 13 residues in the CDR3. Between the trimmed V and J ends, which lost 4 bases and 4 bases, there was a span of 10 bases. The chain's CDR3 is CASSANTVYGYTF. DNA for the CDR3: TGCGCCAGCAGTGCTAATACTGTCTATGGCTACACCTTC.

This clone was picked up one time. This chain joins TRBV11-2 and TRBJ2-7; 9 nucleotides align to TRBD1. The CDR3 is 13 amino acids. The ends lost 5 bases at V and 5 bases at J; junction bases unmatched: 4. Germline V CDR1 and CDR2: SGHAT, FQNNGV. The CDR3 sequence is CASSARTGDEQYF. CDR3 in DNA: TGTGCCAGCAGCGCCCGGACAGGGGACGAGCAGTACTTC.

The J gene is TRBJ2-7, the V gene TRBV28, with 7 bases lining up with TRBD1. The V and J ends lost 4 bases and 1 base, in that order; junction bases with no gene match: 10. In germline, CDR1 is MDHEN, CDR2 SYDVKM. The CDR3 spans 16 residues. In nucleotides, the CDR3 is TGTGCCAGCAGTTCCTACGGGACAGTTAGGTCCTACGAGCAGTACTTC. This gives the protein CASSSYGTVRSYEQYF. The complete variable domain, with remaining parts taken from reference TRBV28 and TRBJ2-7, reads DVKVTQSSRYLVKRTGEKVFLECVQDMDHENMFWYRQDPGLGLRLIYFSYDVKMKEKGDIPEGYSVSREKKERFSLILESASTNQTSMYLCASSSYGTVRSYEQYFGPGTRLTVT.

The V and J genes are TRBV28 and TRBJ2-1; D not resolved. V was clipped by 6 bases and J by 4 bases, with 13 bases between them. CDR3 size: 14 residues. Per germline, CDR1 MDHEN and CDR2 SYDVKM. The CDR3 loop is CASRRPYQYNEQFF. CDR3 sequence (DNA): TGTGCCAGCAGAAGGCCCTACCAATACAATGAGCAGTTCTTC.

The chain is built from TRBV7-8 and TRBJ2-1; TRBD1 matches 7 bases. The CDR3 loop spans 13 amino acids. The V gene end was trimmed by 5 bases and the J gene end by 12 bases; junction bases not matched to a gene: 10. Germline-derived CDR1 and CDR2 are SGHVS and FQNEAQ. CDR3 bases: TGTGCCAGCAGCACTCGAGCCGGGACAGCGCAGTTCTTC. It codes for CASSTRAGTAQFF.

The V and J genes are TRBV28 and TRBJ2-7; no clear D gene. This CDR3 has 15 amino acids. V was trimmed by 5 bases and J by 2 bases, leaving 16 bases between them. CDR1 is MDHEN and CDR2 is SYDVKM in the germline V gene. CDR3 sequence reads: CASSRPLLDTYEQYF. The CDR3 DNA sequence: TGTGCCAGCAGTCGCCCCCTACTCGACACCTACGAGCAGTACTTC.

This chain joins TRBV9 and TRBJ2-5; D gene ambiguous. Germline V gene lookup returns CDR1 SGDLS and CDR2 YYNGEE. This CDR3 comprises 14 residues. V was trimmed by 3 bases and J by 5 bases, leaving 14 bases between them. The CDR3 bases are TGTGCCAGCAGCGCCGGACCTTCTGAGGAGACCCAGTACTTC. Translation: CASSAGPSEETQYF. The full variable domain, in which reference TRBV9 and TRBJ2-5 provide the parts outside the CDR3, is DSGVTQTPKHLITATGQRVTLRCSPRSGDLSVYWYQQSLDQGLQFLIQYYNGEERAKGNILERFSAQQFPDLHSELNLSSLELGDSALYFCASSAGPSEETQYFGPGTRLLVL.

The genes are TRBV9 and TRBJ2-3; 7 positions match TRBD2. CDR3 size: 14 residues. Trimming cost V 3 bases and J 4 bases; bases outside gene matches: 5. Per germline, CDR1 SGDLS and CDR2 YYNGEE. CDR3 coding DNA: TGTGCCAGCAGCGGGACTAGTAGCTCAGATACGCAGTATTTT. Protein product: CASSGTSSSDTQYF.

A word on this clone: Within the sample, other DNA sequences also encode this same CDR3. The rearrangement joins TRBV6-5 to TRBJ1-2; D gene ambiguous. V was clipped by 0 bases and J by 5 bases, with 10 bases between them. CDR3 length equals 14 residues. Germline V gene sequence: CDR1 MNHEY, CDR2 SVGAGI. CDR3 amino acids: CASSYSRAGYGYTF. The CDR3 DNA reads TGTGCCAGCAGTTACTCAAGGGCGGGGTATGGCTACACCTTC.

Notes on this clone: The identical CDR3 is also encoded by other nucleotide sequences in the sample. The chain carries TRBV29-1 and TRBJ2-3, with TRBD2 as a possible D gene (5 bases). CDR3 size: 12 residues. Trimming pared 6 bases from V and 4 bases from J, leaving 11 bases between. CDR1 is SQVTM, CDR2 ANQGSEA, per germline. The CDR3 region is CSVRSGADTQYF. CDR3 sequence (DNA): TGCAGCGTCCGATCCGGGGCAGATACGCAGTATTTT.

The chain uses TRBV28 and TRBJ1-2, with 9 bases aligning to TRBD1. V shed 5 bases, J shed 1 base, and the junction held 11 bases outside the gene matches. CDR1 and CDR2 (germline): MDHEN, SYDVKM. The CDR3 has 17 amino acids. CDR3 region: CASSTPGTGIYNYGYTF. CDR3 bases: TGTGCCAGCAGTACTCCCGGGACAGGGATCTATAACTATGGCTACACCTTC.